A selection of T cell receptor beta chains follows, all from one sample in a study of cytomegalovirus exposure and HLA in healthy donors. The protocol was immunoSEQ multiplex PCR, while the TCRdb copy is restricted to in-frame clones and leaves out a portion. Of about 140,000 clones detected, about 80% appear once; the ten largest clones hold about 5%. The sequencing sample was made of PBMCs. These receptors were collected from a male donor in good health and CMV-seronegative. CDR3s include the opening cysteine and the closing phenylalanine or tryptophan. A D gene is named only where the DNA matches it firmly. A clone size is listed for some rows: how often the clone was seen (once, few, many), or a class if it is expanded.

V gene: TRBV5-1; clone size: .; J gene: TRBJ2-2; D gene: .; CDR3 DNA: TGCGCCAGCAGCTTGGACTCGAACACCGGGGAGCTGTTTTTT; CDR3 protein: CASSLDSNTGELFF
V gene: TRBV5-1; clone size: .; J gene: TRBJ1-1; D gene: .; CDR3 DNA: TGCGCCAGCACAAGAGATGGAGGCATGAACACTGAAGCTTTCTTT; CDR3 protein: CASTRDGGMNTEAFF
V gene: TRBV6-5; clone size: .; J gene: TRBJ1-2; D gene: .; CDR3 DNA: TGTGCCAGCAGCTCCCCGACAGGAGGCTACACCTTC; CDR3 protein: CASSSPTGGYTF
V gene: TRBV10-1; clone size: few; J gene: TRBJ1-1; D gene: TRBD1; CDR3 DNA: TGCGCCAGCAGTGAGTCGGGACAGGGCACCGAAGCTTTCTTT; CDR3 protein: CASSESGQGTEAFF
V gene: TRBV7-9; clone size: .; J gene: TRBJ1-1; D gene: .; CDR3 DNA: TGTGCCAGCAGCCCCACAAGTATGGTCACTGAAGCTTTCTTT; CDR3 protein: CASSPTSMVTEAFF
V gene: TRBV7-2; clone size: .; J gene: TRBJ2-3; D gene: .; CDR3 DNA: TGTGCCAGCAGCGCCTCGCGGACTCAGCAGTATTTT; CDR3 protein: CASSASRTQQYF
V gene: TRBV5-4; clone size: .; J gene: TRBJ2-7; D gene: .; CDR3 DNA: TGTGCCAGCAGCCTGGATCTTCGCAGGGGAGCCTACGAGCAGTACTTC; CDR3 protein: CASSLDLRRGAYEQYF
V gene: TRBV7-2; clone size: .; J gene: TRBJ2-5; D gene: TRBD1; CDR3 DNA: TGTGCCAGCAGCCTCGGGACAGGAGAGACCCAGTACTTC; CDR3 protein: CASSLGTGETQYF
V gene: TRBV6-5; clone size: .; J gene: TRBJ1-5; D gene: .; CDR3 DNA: TGTGCCAGCAGACTTTCAGGGGCGGGGGGTCAGCCCCAGCATTTT; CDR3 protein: CASRLSGAGGQPQHF
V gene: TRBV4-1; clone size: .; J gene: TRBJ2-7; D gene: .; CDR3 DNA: TGCGCCAGCAGCCAAGATCCCACAGTTGCCTACGAGCAGTACTTC; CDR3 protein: CASSQDPTVAYEQYF
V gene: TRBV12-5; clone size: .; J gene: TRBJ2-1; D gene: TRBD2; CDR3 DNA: TGTGCTAGTGGCCCGGGACTAGCGATTGCAGAGCAGTTCTTC; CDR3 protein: CASGPGLAIAEQFF
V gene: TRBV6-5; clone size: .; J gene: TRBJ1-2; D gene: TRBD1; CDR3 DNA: TGTGCCAGCAGCAGTGGACAGGGGTATGGCTACACCTTC; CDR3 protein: CASSSGQGYGYTF
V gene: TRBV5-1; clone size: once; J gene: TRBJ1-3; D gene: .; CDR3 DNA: TGCGCCAGCAGCTTGGGTGGGCTTTTAACTGGAAACACCATATATTTT; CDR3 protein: CASSLGGLLTGNTIYF
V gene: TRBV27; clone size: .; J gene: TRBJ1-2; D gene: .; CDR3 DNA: TGTGCCAGCAGTCCCCAACAACAGGGTCCCTATGGCTACACCTTC; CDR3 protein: CASSPQQQGPYGYTF
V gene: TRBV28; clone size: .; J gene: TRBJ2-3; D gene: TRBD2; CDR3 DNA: TGTGCCAGCAAGCTAGCGGGGGATCAGGGCACAGATACGCAGTATTTT; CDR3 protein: CASKLAGDQGTDTQYF
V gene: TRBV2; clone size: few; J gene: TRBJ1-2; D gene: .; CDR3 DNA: TGTGCCAGCACACGCGAAAGCAGGCAGAACTATGGCTACACCTTC; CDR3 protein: CASTRESRQNYGYTF
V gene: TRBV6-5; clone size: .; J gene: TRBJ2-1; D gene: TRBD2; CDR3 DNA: TGTGCCAGCAGGCGGGGGGGGCCGGGACTTGAGCAGTTCTTC; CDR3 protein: CASRRGGPGLEQFF
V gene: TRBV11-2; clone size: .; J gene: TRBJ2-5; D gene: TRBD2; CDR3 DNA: TGTGCCAGCAGCTGGCTAGCGGGGGAAGGAGAGACCCAGTACTTC; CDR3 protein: CASSWLAGEGETQYF
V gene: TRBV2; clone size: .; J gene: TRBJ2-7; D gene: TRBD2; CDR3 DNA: TGTGCCAGCGGGGGGGGCTACGAGCAGTACTTC; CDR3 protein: CASGGGYEQYF
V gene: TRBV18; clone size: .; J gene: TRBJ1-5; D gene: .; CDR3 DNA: TGTGCCAGCTCGGACGGGGGAAATCAGCCCCAGCATTTT; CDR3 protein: CASSDGGNQPQHF
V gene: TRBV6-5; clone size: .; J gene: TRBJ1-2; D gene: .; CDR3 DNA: TGTGCCAGCAGTCTGACCCAGGGAAATGGCTACACCTTC; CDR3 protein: CASSLTQGNGYTF
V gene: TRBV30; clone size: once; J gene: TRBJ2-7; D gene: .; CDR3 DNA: TGTGCCTGGAGTCCACAGGGAAACGAGCAGTACTTC; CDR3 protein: CAWSPQGNEQYF
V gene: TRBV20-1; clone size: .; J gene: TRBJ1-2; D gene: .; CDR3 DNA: TGCAGTGCTAGCTACGGGTATGGCTACACCTTC; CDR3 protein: CSASYGYGYTF
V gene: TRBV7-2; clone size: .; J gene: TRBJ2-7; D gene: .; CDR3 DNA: TGTGCCAGCAGCTTCGGACTCTCCTACGAGCAGTACTTC; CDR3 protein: CASSFGLSYEQYF
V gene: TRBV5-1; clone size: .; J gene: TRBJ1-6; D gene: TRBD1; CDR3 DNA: TGCGCCAGCAGCGTACAGGGGGCAAGCTCCTATAATTCACCCCTCCACTTT; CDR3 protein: CASSVQGASSYNSPLHF
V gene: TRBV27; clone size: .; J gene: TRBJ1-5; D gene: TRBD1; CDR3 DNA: TGTGCCAGCAGTTTCAGGGGGCGGGATCAGCCCCAGCATTTT; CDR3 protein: CASSFRGRDQPQHF
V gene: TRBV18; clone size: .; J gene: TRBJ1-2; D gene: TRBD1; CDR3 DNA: TGTGCCAGCTCACAACAGAGGGGGCAGGACGGCTACACCTTC; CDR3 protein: CASSQQRGQDGYTF
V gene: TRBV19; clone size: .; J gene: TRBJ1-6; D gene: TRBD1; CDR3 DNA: TGTGCCAGTAGCCCATCGAAGGGGGCGAGGGATAATTCACCCCTCCACTTT; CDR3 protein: CASSPSKGARDNSPLHF
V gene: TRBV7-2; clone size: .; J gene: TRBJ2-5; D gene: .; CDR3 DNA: TGTGCCAGCAGCTTAGGGGGACAAGGACAAGAGACCCAGTACTTC; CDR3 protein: CASSLGGQGQETQYF
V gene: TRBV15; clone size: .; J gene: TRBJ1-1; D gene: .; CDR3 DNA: TGTGCCACCAGCAGAGGGACTTCCCGCAGGGAAGCTTTCTTT; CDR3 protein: CATSRGTSRREAFF
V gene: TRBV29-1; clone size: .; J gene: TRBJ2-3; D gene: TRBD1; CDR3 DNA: TGCAGCGCGGGGGACAGGGGGCTGGATTTT; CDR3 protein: CSAGDRGLDF
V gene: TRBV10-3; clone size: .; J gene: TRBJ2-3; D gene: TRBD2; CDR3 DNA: TGTGCCATCAGTGTTATGGGACTAGCGGGGGTCACAGATACGCAGTATTTT; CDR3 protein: CAISVMGLAGVTDTQYF
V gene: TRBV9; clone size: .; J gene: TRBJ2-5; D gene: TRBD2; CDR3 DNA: TGTGCCAGCAGCGTAGGTTCGACTAGCGGGGGCGGAGAGACCCAGTACTTC; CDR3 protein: CASSVGSTSGGGETQYF
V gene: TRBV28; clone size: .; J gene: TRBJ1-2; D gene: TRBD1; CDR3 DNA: TGTGCCAGCAGTTCAGGGGGAGGTGGCTACACCTTC; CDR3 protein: CASSSGGGGYTF
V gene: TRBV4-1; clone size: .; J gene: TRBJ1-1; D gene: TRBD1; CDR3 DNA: TGCGCCAGCAGCCAAGTTGGACAGGGAAGAACTGAAGCTTTCTTT; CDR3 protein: CASSQVGQGRTEAFF
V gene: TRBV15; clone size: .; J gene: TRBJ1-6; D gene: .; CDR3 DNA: TGTGCCACCAGCAGAGGGGGGCTATCCTATTCACCCCTCCACTTT; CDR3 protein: CATSRGGLSYSPLHF